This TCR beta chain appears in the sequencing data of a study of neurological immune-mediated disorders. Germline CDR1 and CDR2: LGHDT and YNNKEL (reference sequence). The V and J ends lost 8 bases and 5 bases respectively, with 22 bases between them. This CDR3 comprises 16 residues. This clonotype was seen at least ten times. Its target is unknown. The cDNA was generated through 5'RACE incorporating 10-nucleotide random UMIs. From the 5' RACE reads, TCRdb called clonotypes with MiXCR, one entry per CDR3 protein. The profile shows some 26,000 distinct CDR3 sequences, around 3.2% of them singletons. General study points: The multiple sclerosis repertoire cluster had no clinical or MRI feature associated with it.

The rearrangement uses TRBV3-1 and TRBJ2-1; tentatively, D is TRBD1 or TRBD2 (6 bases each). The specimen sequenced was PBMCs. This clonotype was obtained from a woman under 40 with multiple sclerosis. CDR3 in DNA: TGTGCCAGCGGAAAGTGGACCGGGGGCGGAAACAATGAGCAGTTCTTC. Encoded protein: CASGKWTGGGNNEQFF.